This T cell receptor beta chain comes out of a study of blood T cell repertoires in COVID-19. Study-wide context: Material from acute and convalescent COVID-19 was sourced from the United States, Italy and Spain. T cells, B-cell-depleted T cells, or PBMCs supplied cDNA or gDNA.

The assay was immunoSEQ multiplex PCR, and TCRdb's table has in-frame clones only and misses some. Of about 170,000 clones listed, more than 70% are singletons. The CDR3 is 15 residues long. Per germline, CDR1 SGHVS and CDR2 FQNEAQ. The V segment lost 5 bases and the J segment 2 bases; nucleotides outside the gene matches: 7. Across about two dozen US areas, participants ranged in age from roughly 18 to 95 years. The study assigned cohorts using participant-reported clinical history. Specimen: PBMCs or T cells enriched from blood (not recorded which). The V and J genes are TRBV7-8 and TRBJ2-7, with 9 bases aligning to TRBD2. The sequence came from a woman between 45 and 65 years old in a cohort exposed to, infected with or recovered from COVID-19 (not recorded which). The CDR3 sequence: CASSREAGGPYEQYF. CDR3 bases: TGTGCCAGCAGCCGAGAAGCGGGGGGTCCCTACGAGCAGTACTTC.